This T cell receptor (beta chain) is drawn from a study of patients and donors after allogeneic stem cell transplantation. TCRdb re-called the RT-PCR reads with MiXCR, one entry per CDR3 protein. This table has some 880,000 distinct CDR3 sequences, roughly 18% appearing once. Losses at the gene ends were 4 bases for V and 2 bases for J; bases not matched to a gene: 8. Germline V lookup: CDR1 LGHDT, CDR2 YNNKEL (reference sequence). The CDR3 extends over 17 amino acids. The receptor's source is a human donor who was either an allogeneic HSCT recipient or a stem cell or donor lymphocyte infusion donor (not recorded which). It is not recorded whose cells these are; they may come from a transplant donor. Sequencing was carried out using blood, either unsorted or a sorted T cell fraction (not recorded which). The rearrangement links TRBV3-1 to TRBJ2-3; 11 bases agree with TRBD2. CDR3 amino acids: CASSRRRLAGFTDTQYF. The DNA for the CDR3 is TGTGCCAGCAGCCGGCGGAGACTAGCGGGATTCACAGATACGCAGTATTTT.